The source of this T cell receptor beta chain is a study of cytomegalovirus exposure and HLA in healthy donors. The overall study: The same platform as the roughly 670 first-cohort repertoires was used for the 120 or so validation repertoires, a later analysis reported.

As regards this clone: Its specificity is not known.

Study-level findings and limits: One later analysis, an examination of the 100 to 150 validation repertoires, found that first-cohort TCR clusters tended to co-occur in them. There were around 160 TCR beta chains listed as cytomegalovirus-associated. Reports described diagnosis of cytomegalovirus status by the classifier as highly specific and sensitive.

The CDR3 sequence is 17 residues long. Germline values: CDR1 MDHEN, CDR2 SYDVKM. The J segment lost 0 bases and the V segment lost 0 bases, leaving 1 base of the junction unmatched. Here immunoSEQ multiplex PCR was the method, and the copy in TCRdb shows in-frame clones only, minus some. The sample has a few hundred thousand clones; roughly 88% are singletons. The sequence came from a young woman in good health and CMV-seronegative. Source material: PBMCs. The chain couples TRBV28 to TRBJ2-3; TRBD2 matches at 12 bases. This CDR3 reads CASSLWGTSGSTDTQYF. The CDR3 DNA sequence: TGTGCCAGCAGTTTATGGGGGACTAGCGGGAGCACAGATACGCAGTATTTT.